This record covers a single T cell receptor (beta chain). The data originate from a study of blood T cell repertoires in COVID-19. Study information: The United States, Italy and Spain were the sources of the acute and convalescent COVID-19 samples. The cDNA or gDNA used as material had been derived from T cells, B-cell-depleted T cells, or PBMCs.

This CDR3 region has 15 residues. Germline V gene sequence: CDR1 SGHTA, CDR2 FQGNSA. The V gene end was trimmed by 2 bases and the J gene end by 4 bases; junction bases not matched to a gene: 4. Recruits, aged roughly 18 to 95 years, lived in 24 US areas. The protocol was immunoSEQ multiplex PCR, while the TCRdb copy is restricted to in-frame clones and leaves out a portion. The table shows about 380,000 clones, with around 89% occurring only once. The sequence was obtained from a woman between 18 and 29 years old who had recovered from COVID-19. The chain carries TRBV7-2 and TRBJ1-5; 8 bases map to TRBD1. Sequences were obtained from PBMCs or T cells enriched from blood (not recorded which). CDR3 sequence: CASSLKTGGNQPQHF. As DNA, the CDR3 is TGTGCCAGCAGCTTAAAAACAGGGGGGAATCAGCCCCAGCATTTT.